The following is a T cell receptor (beta chain) sequence with its context. Clones were read by immunoSEQ multiplex PCR, and TCRdb kept only the in-frame ones, dropping some. The sample contains under 70,000 clones, around 85% of which appear only once. Trimming cost V 0 bases and J 4 bases; bases outside gene matches: 6. Germline CDR1 is LGHNA and CDR2 is YSLEER. The CDR3 runs 16 residues. These data belong to a study of OX40 agonist ivuxolimab in advanced cancers. Study as a whole: With a range of roughly 20 to 80, age averaged roughly 60 years, and 65% to 85% were male. Partial responses were seen in three patients, one with hepatocellular carcinoma and two with cutaneous melanoma.

This clonotype was obtained from an adult with an advanced solid tumor such as melanoma, head and neck, liver or kidney cancer. The gene calls are TRBV4-3 and TRBJ1-2, with 9 bases lining up with TRBD1. The sequencing used CD4+ or CD8+ T cells sorted from blood, collected in a trial of the OX40 agonist ivuxolimab. CDR3 in DNA: TGCGCCAGCAGCCAAGATCGGGAGACAGGGGGCTATGGCTACACCTTC. It codes for CASSQDRETGGYGYTF.